What follows is one T cell receptor beta chain and its context. V shed 4 bases, J shed 1 base, and the junction held 7 bases outside the gene matches. The germline V gene encodes CDR1 SGHTA and CDR2 FQGNSA. There are 16 residues in the CDR3. The sample is drawn from a study of blood T cells in healthy people across ages. Donation came from healthy Caucasian individuals in Russia who were aged 6 to 90. The sample, around 9.9 milliliters of peripheral blood, was drawn from each donor. Then a second PCR, running roughly 7 to 11 cycles, was carried out with a sample-barcoded 5' primer and a J-beta primer mix. Tagging of each cDNA molecule was performed by a template-switch adaptor with 12 random nucleotides. Every individual sample yielded 3 million or more paired-end reads (each containing CDR3). From the 5' RACE reads, TCRdb called clonotypes with MiXCR, one entry per CDR3 protein. The data hold around 970,000 distinct CDR3 sequences, with about 53% observed a single time.

This receptor was obtained from a woman aged 60-70 years in good health. Sequenced sample: blood. The V and J genes are TRBV7-2 and TRBJ2-7; the match to TRBD2 covers 10 bases. This CDR3 is CASSWASSGSSYEQYF. DNA of the CDR3: TGTGCCAGCAGCTGGGCCTCTAGCGGGAGTTCCTACGAGCAGTACTTC.